This T cell receptor beta chain is drawn from a study of shared clonotypes between healthy human individuals (dated by TCRdb to about 2020). The study in broad terms: The cohort comprised two women and three men aged 18 to 49 years. For each donor, CD4 naive and CD4 memory were each given three plates, CD8 naive was given two plates, and CD8 memory was given one plate. To estimate repertoire size and how much clonotypes are shared between individuals, the study performed deep sequencing of blood TCR repertoires from a few healthy adults. To increase sequencing depth and limit assay-specific biases, TCR repertoire library preparation and sequencing were carried out by different laboratories using diverse techniques. Each donor's leukapheresis produced roughly between roughly 0.85 and 10 billion PBMCs.

V and J are truncated by 0 bases and 2 bases respectively, leaving an intervening sequence of 14 bases. According to the germline V gene, CDR1 reads SNHLY and CDR2 reads FYNNEI. The cysteine opens and the phenylalanine closes a CDR3 of 17 amino acids. The DNA shown is the 51-base CDR3, in frame from base 1. This clone appeared once. Its recognized antigen is unknown. No base quality information exists; no much larger clone differs at one position. CD8 naive samples were obtained by positive selection for CCR7 among CD45RO-negative cells, yielding a CD45RA+CCR7+ population from which TemRA cells were excluded. The donors were healthy, HIV-negative adults who had no recently reported acute infections or vaccinations. Only Caucasian adults living in Nashville, Tennessee, USA were represented among the donors. After blood collection by leukapheresis, PBMCs were isolated using Ficoll-Histopaque density gradient centrifugation and then cryopreserved in the vapor phase of liquid nitrogen. Analytical flow cytometry was used to check the purity and quantity of each magnetically sorted T cell population. Genomic DNA was isolated from each sorted fraction and quantified by UV absorbance on a Nanodrop 2000c.

Using the deep immunoSEQ assay, TCR CDR3 regions were amplified from genomic DNA by multiplex PCR. Extracted genomic DNA from each cell subset was distributed evenly across all wells of several immunoSEQ 96-well plates, and each plate was treated as a replicate. Each replicate PCR for sorted subsets received roughly 0.2 ug genomic DNA, equal to around 32,000 T cell genomes. The purified libraries were quantified using a Qubit 3.0 fluorometer, sized with a Bioanalyzer 2100, and then quantified again using the KAPA Library Quantification kit. Every immunoSEQ 96-well plate was sequenced on a dedicated single-read 150-cycle Illumina NextSeq 550 flow cell. Processing in the source paper ran as follows. Because the immunoSEQ output held only junctional sequences and lacked quality scores, the filtering could not match the filtering applied to full-length reads. Sequences were annotated with PyIR, a Python wrapper for IgBLAST v1.9, using IMGT germline references to assign V/J genes and CDR3. Reads were filtered out if the reads had weak V/J assignments (E-value above 1e-6), no CDR3, stop codons, out-of-frame junctions, or ambiguous translated residues. V3J clonotypes were defined as sequences sharing an identical inferred V gene, J gene, and CDR3 amino acid sequence. To compute the percentage overlap between repertoires, the number of shared unique clonotypes was divided by the size of the smaller repertoire. RTK rarefaction, the Chao1 estimator, and Recon v2.1 estimates of unobserved clonotypes were used to assess repertoire richness. For all TCRbeta clonotypes obtained by the gDNA method from four donors, generation probabilities were computed with OLGA. Here the immuneACCESS table is served through TCRdb, limited to in-frame sequences with V and J called. Missing clones are a known gap in these copies; in checked studies unresolved V genes cover under half, and the rest lacks a known reason. V and J calls and clone size are given by that table; D and trimming were obtained from the DNA. Present in this sample are over 2 million clones, roughly 95% of which were seen just once. Clones ranked in the top ten supply approximately 1.2% of the sample.

The paper as a whole reports these results and caveats: Rarefaction of sorted-subset datasets indicated incomplete sequencing despite the large sequencing depth. Pairwise subsampling indicated that sequencing depth was expected to affect the degree of clonotype sharing among donors. Sampling was limited to blood, and TCR repertoires in tissue likely differ from TCR repertoires in blood. Sharing across a few donors was observed for 5% to 6.5% of naive CD4, under 4% of naive CD8, roughly 2.3% of memory CD4, and roughly 0.4% of memory CD8 clonotypes. Compared with non-shared clonotypes, the clonotypes found in all four sorted-subset donors had higher generation probabilities. Naive subsets generally had larger estimated clonotype richness than memory subsets did. Because the study included a small number of donors, the genetic and exposure-history diversity represented was limited.

This clonotype was sampled from a man aged 18 to 30 in good health. Sequenced input: naive CD8+ T cells sorted from blood. Explained via the paper, the cell subset or site label denotes: CD45RA+CCR7+. The V and J segments used are TRBV2 and TRBJ1-3, with the D gene not clear enough to name. DNA sequence: TGTGCCAGCAGTGAAGCGCTTCAGGTAACAGCTGGAAACACCATATATTTT. This sequence encodes CASSEALQVTAGNTIYF.